This T cell receptor beta chain was identified in a study of blood T cell repertoires in COVID-19 (dated by TCRdb to 2019 to 2021). General notes on the study: The collaborator samples originated in the United States, Italy and Spain and spanned the acute and convalescent phases of COVID-19. The repertoires were released in a freely available public database meant as a resource for research on the immune response to SARS-CoV-2. Samples came from the ongoing ImmuneRACE study (first 160 participants) plus 1,254 subjects from 6 global collaborators. The sample metadata nearly always contained a de-identified subject ID, COVID-19 status, age in years and sex. Subjects who had been exposed to COVID-19, were actively infected with it, or had recovered from it provided the deeply sampled blood TCRbeta repertoires that made up the dataset. The prospective study material was composed of cDNA or gDNA derived from T cells, B-cell-depleted T cells, or PBMCs. Where HLA class I and class II types were available, the types were taken from metadata supplied by the sample provider, not from assay-based typing. What the authors observed across the whole study: Clinical and demographic metadata were provided uncurated, with the amount varying by source and participant.

Remarks on this clone: Its antigen is still unknown. One base away there is no much larger clone; base qualities are not given.

TCRbeta CDR3 regions were amplified from genomic DNA by means of the immunoSEQ Assay, a bias-controlled multiplex PCR. As for how the authors treated the data: Within the assay, amplification of reference gene primers was used to estimate how many nucleated cells each sample contained. To quantify the absolute abundance of each unique TCRbeta CDR3 rearrangement, sequence reads were collapsed and filtered. For each sample, productive Simpson clonality was calculated as the square root of Simpson's diversity index across productive rearrangements. TCRdb re-hosts the immuneACCESS table, in-frame sequences only. Its copies lack some clones; in the studies checked, an unresolved V gene accounts for under half of them, and the cause for the rest is not known. D and trimming come from the DNA, and the V and J calls and clone size come from that table. This sample is represented by 150,000 to 190,000 clones; around 74% of them were singletons. The biggest ten clones account for 3% to 4.5% of the sample.

The collaborating institutions used their own protocols to collect whole blood in K2EDTA tubes. For TCRbeta analysis, collaborators shipped samples as frozen whole blood, isolated PBMCs, or DNA extracted from either of those sample types. V is cut by 4 bases and J by 3 bases, and the space between the germline ends is 6 bases. CDR1 is given as KGHSH and CDR2 as LQKENI, both from the germline V gene. The cysteine opens and the phenylalanine closes a CDR3 of 12 amino acids. Of the read, only the CDR3 DNA is kept; its 36 bases are in frame from base 1. The sample was peripheral blood. The sequence joins TRBV18 to TRBJ1-2; the D gene is not confidently resolved. The receptor comes from a woman of 80 years or more with acute or convalescent COVID-19. The sequenced DNA: TGTGCCAGCTCACTACAGTACTATGGCTACACCTTC. This gives the protein CASSLQYYGYTF.